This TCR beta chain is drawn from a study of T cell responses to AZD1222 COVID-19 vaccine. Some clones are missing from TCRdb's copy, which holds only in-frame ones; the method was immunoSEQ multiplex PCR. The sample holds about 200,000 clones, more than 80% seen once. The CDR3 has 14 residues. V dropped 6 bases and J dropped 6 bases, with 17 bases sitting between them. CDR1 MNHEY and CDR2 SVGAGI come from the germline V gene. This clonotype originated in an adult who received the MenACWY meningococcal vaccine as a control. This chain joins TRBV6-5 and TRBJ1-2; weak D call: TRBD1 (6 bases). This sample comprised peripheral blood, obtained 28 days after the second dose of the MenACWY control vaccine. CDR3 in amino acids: CASRHEGGQNGYTF. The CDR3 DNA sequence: TGTGCCAGCAGACACGAAGGGGGGCAGAATGGCTACACCTTC.